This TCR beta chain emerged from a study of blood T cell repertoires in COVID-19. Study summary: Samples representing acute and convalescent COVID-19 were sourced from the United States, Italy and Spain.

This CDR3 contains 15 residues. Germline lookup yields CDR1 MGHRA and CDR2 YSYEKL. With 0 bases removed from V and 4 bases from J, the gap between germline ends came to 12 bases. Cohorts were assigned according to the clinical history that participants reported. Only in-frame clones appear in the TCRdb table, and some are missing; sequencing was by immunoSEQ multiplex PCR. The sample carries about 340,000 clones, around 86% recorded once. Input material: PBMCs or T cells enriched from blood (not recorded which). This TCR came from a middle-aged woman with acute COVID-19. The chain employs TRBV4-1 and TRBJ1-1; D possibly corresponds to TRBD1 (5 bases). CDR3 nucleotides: TGCGCCAGCAGCCAAGATGGAGGGGTTGGCACTGAAGCTTTCTTT. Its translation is CASSQDGGVGTEAFF.